The rows below give T cell receptor beta chains drawn from one sample of a study of cytomegalovirus exposure and HLA in healthy donors. The method was immunoSEQ multiplex PCR; TCRdb's version includes in-frame clones alone and lacks a portion of them. Among 120,000 or so clones, roughly 89% were seen once, and the ten largest hold around 1.1%. Sequencing was carried out using PBMCs. Receptors originate from a woman aged 18 to 35 in good health and CMV-seronegative. CDR3s include the opening cysteine and the closing phenylalanine or tryptophan. Fields, in order: V gene, J gene, clone size, D gene, CDR3 protein, CDR3 DNA. D genes are given only for firm matches. Not every row has a clone size; where given, it reads once, few, many or a size class.

V: TRBV6-6
J: TRBJ1-5
size: .
D: .
CDR3: CASSSLGINQPQHF
DNA: TGTGCCAGCTCCTCCCTTGGCATCAATCAGCCCCAGCATTTT

V: TRBV30
J: TRBJ2-2
size: .
D: TRBD2
CDR3: CAWGLAGSTNTGELFF
DNA: TGTGCCTGGGGACTAGCGGGGTCGACGAACACCGGGGAGCTGTTTTTT

V: TRBV4-3
J: TRBJ2-7
size: .
D: TRBD2
CDR3: CASSQDTSGSEQYF
DNA: TGCGCCAGCAGCCAAGATACTAGCGGGAGCGAGCAGTACTTC

V: TRBV30
J: TRBJ1-5
size: .
D: .
CDR3: CAWSVQANQPQHF
DNA: TGTGCCTGGAGTGTACAGGCGAATCAGCCCCAGCATTTT

V: TRBV6-5
J: TRBJ1-1
size: .
D: .
CDR3: CASSSDSLNTEAFF
DNA: TGTGCCAGCAGTTCGGACAGCTTGAACACTGAAGCTTTCTTT

V: TRBV2
J: TRBJ1-5
size: .
D: .
CDR3: CASSDDRISRIPQHF
DNA: TGTGCCAGCAGTGACGACAGAATTTCGCGTATCCCCCAGCATTTT

V: TRBV28
J: TRBJ1-5
size: .
D: .
CDR3: CASSPMGGRLTPQHF
DNA: TGTGCCAGCAGTCCCATGGGAGGGCGGTTGACGCCCCAGCATTTT

V: TRBV30
J: TRBJ2-5
size: .
D: .
CDR3: CAWSRTGWETQYF
DNA: TGTGCCTGGAGCCGAACAGGGTGGGAGACCCAGTACTTC

V: TRBV2
J: TRBJ1-1
size: .
D: .
CDR3: CASSGGGSWNTEAFF
DNA: TGTGCCAGCAGCGGAGGTGGGTCTTGGAACACTGAAGCTTTCTTT

V: TRBV7-7
J: TRBJ2-2
size: .
D: TRBD1
CDR3: CASSFQPGQGNTGELFF
DNA: TGTGCCAGCAGCTTCCAACCGGGACAGGGAAACACCGGGGAGCTGTTTTTT

V: TRBV2
J: TRBJ1-5
size: .
D: TRBD1
CDR3: CASGDRGFDNQPQHF
DNA: TGTGCCAGCGGAGACAGGGGCTTTGACAATCAGCCCCAGCATTTT

V: TRBV29-1
J: TRBJ1-4
size: .
D: .
CDR3: CSVAEQDWEKLFF
DNA: TGCAGCGTTGCTGAACAGGATTGGGAAAAACTGTTTTTT

V: TRBV9
J: TRBJ2-6
size: .
D: TRBD1
CDR3: CASNRGGTGGPSGANVLTF
DNA: TGTGCCAGCAATCGAGGGGGGACAGGGGGACCCTCTGGGGCCAACGTCCTGACTTTC

V: TRBV5-4
J: TRBJ2-2
size: .
D: TRBD2
CDR3: CASSFSTSGSTGELFF
DNA: TGTGCCAGCAGCTTTTCGACTAGCGGGAGTACCGGGGAGCTGTTTTTT

V: TRBV19
J: TRBJ2-2
size: .
D: .
CDR3: CASSIARRDTGELFF
DNA: TGTGCCAGTAGTATCGCACGGAGAGACACCGGGGAGCTGTTTTTT

V: TRBV7-9
J: TRBJ1-2
size: .
D: .
CDR3: CASSHGQNYGYTF
DNA: TGTGCCAGCAGCCACGGACAGAACTATGGCTACACCTTC

V: TRBV29-1
J: TRBJ2-5
size: .
D: .
CDR3: CSVQGGQETQYF
DNA: TGCAGCGTCCAGGGAGGCCAAGAGACCCAGTACTTC

V: TRBV16
J: TRBJ2-5
size: .
D: TRBD2
CDR3: CASSGLGETQYF
DNA: TGTGCCAGCAGCGGACTAGGAGAGACCCAGTACTTC

V: TRBV6-5
J: TRBJ2-5
size: .
D: .
CDR3: CASSGGGEAQYF
DNA: TGTGCCAGCAGCGGAGGGGGGGAGGCCCAGTACTTC

V: TRBV2
J: TRBJ1-5
size: .
D: .
CDR3: CASSEELRETQPQHF
DNA: TGTGCCAGCAGTGAAGAGCTTCGGGAGACCCAGCCCCAGCATTTT

V: TRBV6-5
J: TRBJ1-2
size: .
D: TRBD1
CDR3: CASTSSLQGAGGYTF
DNA: TGTGCCAGCACGTCCTCCCTACAGGGGGCTGGAGGCTACACCTTC

V: TRBV6-4
J: TRBJ2-1
size: .
D: .
CDR3: CASSDSDLGEQFF
DNA: TGTGCCAGCAGTGACAGCGACCTTGGTGAGCAGTTCTTC

V: TRBV7-9
J: TRBJ1-1
size: .
D: .
CDR3: CASSLTANTEAFF
DNA: TGTGCCAGTTCATTGACAGCGAACACTGAAGCTTTCTTT

V: TRBV5-1
J: TRBJ1-5
size: .
D: .
CDR3: CASGMYGGHSNQPQHF
DNA: TGCGCCAGCGGCATGTATGGGGGACATAGCAATCAGCCCCAGCATTTT

V: TRBV10-1
J: TRBJ2-7
size: .
D: TRBD1
CDR3: CASSERRTGNEQYF
DNA: TGCGCCAGCAGTGAGCGTCGGACAGGGAACGAGCAGTACTTC

V: TRBV7-9
J: TRBJ1-3
size: few
D: .
CDR3: CASSNGRRTANSGNTIYF
DNA: TGTGCCAGCAGTAACGGAAGGCGGACAGCCAACTCTGGAAACACCATATATTTT

V: TRBV2
J: TRBJ1-4
size: .
D: TRBD1
CDR3: CASSEAARDSGEKLFF
DNA: TGTGCCAGCAGTGAAGCTGCCCGGGACAGCGGTGAAAAACTGTTTTTT

V: TRBV25-1
J: TRBJ2-1
size: .
D: .
CDR3: CASSAPSSYNEQFF
DNA: TGTGCCAGCAGCGCTCCGAGCTCCTACAATGAGCAGTTCTTC

V: TRBV7-9
J: TRBJ1-1
size: .
D: TRBD1
CDR3: CASVTGGAGTEAFF
DNA: TGTGCCAGCGTTACAGGGGGCGCGGGGACTGAAGCTTTCTTT

V: TRBV6-1
J: TRBJ2-5
size: .
D: TRBD2
CDR3: CASATTSTLQETQYF
DNA: TGTGCCAGCGCCACGACTAGCACCCTCCAAGAGACCCAGTACTTC

V: TRBV5-1
J: TRBJ2-1
size: .
D: .
CDR3: CASSVEQVAGSPYNEQFF
DNA: TGCGCCAGCAGCGTAGAACAGGTGGCGGGAAGCCCCTACAATGAGCAGTTCTTC

V: TRBV5-1
J: TRBJ2-7
size: .
D: TRBD2
CDR3: CASSLVAGSYEQYF
DNA: TGCGCCAGCAGCTTGGTAGCGGGATCCTACGAGCAGTACTTC

V: TRBV27
J: TRBJ1-1
size: .
D: .
CDR3: CASSDIWGESEAFF
DNA: TGTGCCAGCAGCGACATCTGGGGGGAATCTGAAGCTTTCTTT

V: TRBV29-1
J: TRBJ2-1
size: .
D: TRBD2
CDR3: CSGKSGRAYNEQFF
DNA: TGCAGCGGAAAGTCGGGGAGGGCGTACAATGAGCAGTTCTTC

V: TRBV9
J: TRBJ1-4
size: .
D: .
CDR3: CASSVDRFNHEKLFF
DNA: TGTGCCAGCAGCGTAGACAGGTTTAATCACGAAAAACTGTTTTTT

V: TRBV6-5
J: TRBJ1-3
size: few
D: .
CDR3: CASSQRGGFGNTIYF
DNA: TGTGCCAGCAGCCAAAGGGGGGGGTTTGGAAACACCATATATTTT

V: TRBV6-5
J: TRBJ2-7
size: .
D: .
CDR3: CASKKASYEQYF
DNA: TGTGCCAGCAAGAAAGCCTCCTACGAGCAGTACTTC

V: TRBV30
J: TRBJ2-1
size: .
D: .
CDR3: CAWSVERSSYNEQFF
DNA: TGTGCCTGGAGTGTAGAGCGTAGCTCCTACAATGAGCAGTTCTTC

V: TRBV6-5
J: TRBJ1-5
size: .
D: TRBD1
CDR3: CASSSDRGGNQPQHF
DNA: TGTGCCAGCAGCTCTGACAGGGGTGGCAATCAGCCCCAGCATTTT

V: TRBV6-4
J: TRBJ1-1
size: .
D: .
CDR3: CASSVSGVTTEAFF
DNA: TGTGCCAGCAGTGTATCAGGGGTGACCACTGAAGCTTTCTTT

V: TRBV28
J: TRBJ2-2
size: .
D: TRBD2
CDR3: CASIGGSPPRDTGELFF
DNA: TGTGCCAGCATCGGCGGGAGCCCGCCGAGGGACACCGGGGAGCTGTTTTTT

V: TRBV5-6
J: TRBJ2-2
size: once
D: .
CDR3: CASVGKVLRGTGELFF
DNA: TGTGCCAGCGTCGGAAAGGTTCTTCGGGGCACCGGGGAGCTGTTTTTT

V: TRBV11-3
J: TRBJ2-2
size: .
D: .
CDR3: CASSQGKAGELFF
DNA: TGTGCCAGCTCTCAGGGGAAGGCCGGGGAGCTGTTTTTT

V: TRBV25-1
J: TRBJ2-1
size: .
D: .
CDR3: CASSARAASSYNEQFF
DNA: TGTGCCAGCAGTGCCAGAGCGGCGAGCTCCTACAATGAGCAGTTCTTC

V: TRBV9
J: TRBJ2-1
size: .
D: .
CDR3: CASSVESGSYNEQFF
DNA: TGTGCCAGCAGCGTAGAGAGCGGTTCCTACAATGAGCAGTTCTTC

V: TRBV18
J: TRBJ2-2
size: .
D: TRBD2
CDR3: CASSPRRESNTGELFF
DNA: TGTGCCAGCTCACCACGGCGGGAGTCGAACACCGGGGAGCTGTTTTTT

V: TRBV27
J: TRBJ2-2
size: .
D: TRBD1
CDR3: CASLSTGTGNTGELFF
DNA: TGTGCCAGCCTATCGACCGGGACAGGGAACACCGGGGAGCTGTTTTTT

V: TRBV13
J: TRBJ2-3
size: .
D: TRBD2
CDR3: CASSPAFWTSGGDTQYF
DNA: TGTGCCAGCAGCCCAGCCTTTTGGACTAGCGGCGGGGATACGCAGTATTTT

V: TRBV2
J: TRBJ2-3
size: .
D: TRBD1
CDR3: CASSVPGQGGTQYF
DNA: TGTGCCAGCAGTGTCCCGGGACAGGGTGGCACGCAGTATTTT

V: TRBV4-1
J: TRBJ1-1
size: .
D: .
CDR3: CASSQGGMNTEAFF
DNA: TGCGCCAGCAGCCAGGGGGGGATGAACACTGAAGCTTTCTTT

V: TRBV18
J: TRBJ2-3
size: .
D: .
CDR3: CASSPRGAAGDTQYF
DNA: TGTGCCAGCTCACCACGGGGCGCCGCTGGAGATACGCAGTATTTT

V: TRBV4-3
J: TRBJ2-6
size: .
D: TRBD1
CDR3: CASSPASGGTGANVLTF
DNA: TGCGCCAGCAGCCCTGCTTCAGGGGGAACTGGGGCCAACGTCCTGACTTTC

V: TRBV5-1
J: TRBJ1-2
size: few
D: .
CDR3: CAPPWRFYGYTF
DNA: TGCGCCCCCCCATGGAGATTCTATGGCTACACCTTC

V: TRBV5-6
J: TRBJ1-6
size: few
D: TRBD1
CDR3: CASSSGHRGVRSPLHF
DNA: TGTGCCAGCAGTTCGGGTCACAGGGGAGTGAGGTCACCCCTCCACTTT

V: TRBV6-5
J: TRBJ1-2
size: few
D: .
CDR3: CASSYEQRYGYTF
DNA: TGTGCCAGCAGTTACGAACAGAGATATGGCTACACCTTC

V: TRBV29-1
J: TRBJ2-3
size: .
D: .
CDR3: CSALGGQGTDTQYF
DNA: TGCAGCGCCCTGGGGGGGCAAGGCACAGATACGCAGTATTTT

V: TRBV2
J: TRBJ1-5
size: .
D: .
CDR3: CASSVRDSNQPQHF
DNA: TGTGCCAGCAGTGTTCGGGATAGCAATCAGCCCCAGCATTTT

V: TRBV30
J: TRBJ1-5
size: .
D: TRBD1
CDR3: CAWSGTGDQPQHF
DNA: TGTGCCTGGAGCGGGACAGGGGATCAGCCCCAGCATTTT

V: TRBV28
J: TRBJ1-2
size: .
D: .
CDR3: CASSPLYYGYTF
DNA: TGTGCCAGCAGTCCCCTCTACTATGGCTACACCTTC